Below, 30 T cell receptor beta chains from the same sample are listed, as sequenced in a study of tumor and adjacent non-tumor tissue in lung cancer. The template was RNA from unsorted bulk tissue. Three rounds of nested PCR, following a modified ARM-PCR protocol, produced the TCRbeta library. TCRdb reanalysed the multiplex PCR reads using MiXCR and keeps one entry per CDR3 protein. The table records under 95,000 distinct CDR3 sequences, approximately 57% of them present only once. The source material was lung tumor tissue. These receptors were taken from a man aged 65-85 years with non-small cell lung cancer.

This clonotype was counted once. Germline and junction disagree at one end, which may indicate a read error. This rearrangement joins TRBV7-9 to TRBJ2-3, with D unclear. The V gene's germline CDR1 is SEHNR and CDR2 FQNEAQ (reference sequence). The CDR3 contains 13 residues. The CDR3 loop reads CASSSPLRDTQYF. CDR3 DNA sequence: TGTGCCAGTAGCTCCCCTCTTAGAGATACGCAGTATTTT.

A note on this clonotype: One end of the junction varies from germline; a read error may be responsible. The chain has TRBV11-2 and TRBJ2-4, with D unresolved. This CDR3 contains 16 residues. Per germline, CDR1 SGHAT and CDR2 FQNNGV. This chain's CDR3 is CASSQQPNDAKNIQYF. The CDR3 DNA follows: TGTGCCAGCAGCCAACAACCTAACGATGCCAAAAACATTCAATACTTC. Full variable domain (remainder filled in from reference TRBV11-2 and TRBJ2-4): EAGVAQSPRYKIIEKRQSVAFWCNPISGHATLYWYQQILGQGPKLLIQFQNNGVVDDSQLPKDRFSAERLKGVDSTLKIQPAKLEDSAVYLCASSQQPNDAKNIQYFGAGTRLSVL.

The table lists this clonotype with a few counts. The CDR3 does not close with the conserved phenylalanine or tryptophan, likely indicating a read error. The rearrangement joins TRBV4-1 to TRBJ2-2; D uncertain. CDR3 length: 14 residues. V lost 4 bases and J lost 1, with 7 bases in between. Looked up from germline, CDR1 is MGHRA and CDR2 is YSYEKL. The CDR3 is CASSRARNTGELFL. The CDR3 coding sequence is TGCGCCAGCAGCCGCGCCAGGAACACCGGGGAGCTGTTTTTA.

The table lists this clonotype with a few counts. A much larger clone lies a single base off, so this may be a read error. The chain joins TRBV28 to TRBJ1-5; D call uncertain. The CDR3 extends over 12 amino acids. Germline V gene data show CDR1 as MDHEN and CDR2 as SYDVKM. Here the CDR3 DNA reads TGTGCCGGCAGTTCGTCGACGGGGCCCCAGCATTTT. This translates into CAGSSSTGPQHF.

Comments on this clonotype: Without the conserved terminal phenylalanine or tryptophan, this CDR3 likely stems from a read error. The rearrangement uses TRBV7-8 and TRBJ2-7, with D perhaps TRBD1 or TRBD2 (7 bases each). CDR3 length: 15 residues. V was pared by 5 bases and J by 5 bases, with 19 bases between. CDR1 SGHVS and CDR2 FQNEAQ come from the germline V gene. Here the CDR3 DNA reads TGTGCCAGCAGCCTTGGGCAGGGGGGGGCCAACGAGCAGTACCTC. Translated: CASSLGQGGANEQYL.

This clonotype was counted at least ten times. The V gene is TRBV6-5, the J gene TRBJ2-1; no clear D. The germline V gene encodes CDR1 MNHEY and CDR2 SVGAGI. V lost 5 bases and J lost 7, with 18 bases in between. This CDR3 spans 15 amino acids. CDR3 in amino acids: CASSPDGFLGNEQFF. For the CDR3, the DNA is TGTGCCAGCAGTCCGGACGGCTTCCTAGGGAATGAGCAGTTCTTC.

This clonotype appeared many times. This rearrangement joins TRBV4-1 to TRBJ2-1; 8 bases align to TRBD2. This CDR3 has 16 amino acids. Germline CDR1 reads MGHRA; CDR2 reads YSYEKL. With V trimmed by 3 bases and J by 2 bases, 6 bases remained unmatched. DNA for the CDR3: TGCGCCAGCAGCCATTCCTTAGCGGGGACCTACAATGAGCAGTTCTTC. It encodes CASSHSLAGTYNEQFF.

Concerning this clonotype: Mismatch with germline at one junction end may stem from a read error. The chain employs TRBV11-2 and TRBJ2-1, with 9 nucleotides matching TRBD1. Germline lookup yields CDR1 SGHAT and CDR2 FQNNGV. The length of the CDR3 is 16 residues. CDR3 amino acids: CDSSSYDRGRDDEQFF. In DNA, the CDR3 is TGTGACAGCAGCTCCTATGACAGGGGGAGGGATGATGAGCAGTTCTTC.

With respect to this clonotype: At one of its ends the junction is not consistent with the germline gene, which may arise from a read error. This chain uses TRBV6-5 with TRBJ2-5; D is undetermined. The CDR3 is 16 amino acids. Germline V gives CDR1 MNHEY, CDR2 SVGAGI. The CDR3 region has the DNA TGTGCCAGCAGTTACCCGCTTGGGGATCCTCAAGAGACACAGTACTTC. Amino acid sequence: CASSYPLGDPQETQYF.

The chain carries TRBV12-5 and TRBJ2-3; no reliable D call. The CDR3 has 15 amino acids. With 7 bases removed from V and 2 bases from J, the gap between germline ends came to 16 bases. Germline CDR1 and CDR2: LGHNT and FRNRAP. CDR3 region: CASAQAGSVTDTQYF. In DNA form, the CDR3 reads TGTGCTAGTGCCCAGGCCGGGTCAGTCACAGATACGCAGTATTTT.

This clonotype was seen a few times. The chain uses TRBV11-3 and TRBJ1-2, with unresolved D. Looked up from germline, CDR1 is SGHNT and CDR2 is YENEEA. CDR3 size: 13 residues. Trimming cost V 3 bases and J 8 bases, with 13 bases left between them. The CDR3 loop is CASSFSGCAGYTF. In DNA, the CDR3 is TGTGCCAGCAGCTTCAGCGGGTGTGCGGGCTACACCTTC. The full variable domain, completed using reference TRBV11-3 and TRBJ1-2, is EAGVVQSPRYKIIEKKQPVAFWCNPISGHNTLYWYLQNLGQGPELLIRYENEEAVDDSQLPKDRFSAERLKGVDSTLKIQPAELGDSAVYLCASSFSGCAGYTFGSGTRLTVV.

This clonotype was seen at least ten times. The chain couples TRBV6-5 to TRBJ2-1; 8 bases map to TRBD2. The V segment lost 7 bases and the J segment 1 base; nucleotides outside the gene matches: 6. The CDR3 runs to 15 residues. Per germline, CDR1 MNHEY and CDR2 SVGAGI. The CDR3 here is CASTTTGGSYNEQFF. In DNA form, the CDR3 reads TGTGCCAGCACTACAACGGGGGGGTCCTACAATGAGCAGTTCTTC.

The V call is TRBV11-2, the J call TRBJ2-5; possibly TRBD1 for D (6 bases). The germline V gene has CDR1 SGHAT and CDR2 FQNNGV. V gave up 7 bases and J gave up 5 bases, with 17 bases separating them. The CDR3 is made up of 14 amino acids. In nucleotides, the CDR3 is TGTGCCAGCAACCATAGACAGGCGAATGAGACCCAGTACTTC. It translates to CASNHRQANETQYF.

This clonotype occurred a few times. A read error may be the cause here, since a much bigger clone is one base away. The chain recombines TRBV6-2 or TRBV6-3 with TRBJ2-1, with a weak D call TRBD2 (7 bases). Germline values: CDR1 MNHEY, CDR2 SVGEGT. Trimming removed 4 bases from V and 2 bases from J, with 12 bases in between. The CDR3 totals 15 residues. CDR3 loop: CASSWPGGTYNEQFF. CDR3 nucleotide sequence: TGTGCCAGCAGTTGGCCGGGGGGCACCTACAATGAGCAGTTCTTC.

As to this clonotype: The junction differs from germline at one of its ends, possibly a read error. The V call is TRBV11-2, the J call TRBJ1-3; no clear D. The CDR3 sequence is 14 residues long. Germline assignment: CDR1 SGHAT and CDR2 FQNNGV. CDR3 in amino acids: CANSLRPSVDTIYF. The CDR3 coding sequence is TGTGCCAACAGCTTACGGCCTAGTGTGGACACCATATATTTT.

V and J are TRBV12-3 or TRBV12-4 and TRBJ1-5, with a tentative D call TRBD1 (6 bases). V was shortened by 4 bases and J by 6 bases, with 19 bases between the two germline ends. The CDR3 contains 16 residues. The CDR3 region has the DNA TGTGCCAGCAGTTCCGAAGGACAGAGGTATGGTCAGCCCCAGCATTTT. Translating it yields CASSSEGQRYGQPQHF.

The J gene is TRBJ2-7, the V gene TRBV6-5; TRBD2 matches 7 bases. This CDR3 has 14 residues. The trim removed 6 bases at V and 7 bases at J, leaving 12 bases unmatched. Germline V lookup: CDR1 MNHEY, CDR2 SVGAGI. The CDR3 loop is CASSLGGRSWEQYF. CDR3 DNA sequence: TGTGCCAGCAGCCTCGGGGGGAGGTCTTGGGAGCAGTACTTC.

About this clonotype itself: At one boundary the junction diverges from the germline segment, which might be a read error. The chain combines TRBV11-2 with TRBJ2-5, with TRBD2 matching 7 bases. Germline V gene sequence: CDR1 SGHAT, CDR2 FQNNGV. This CDR3 is 15 amino acids long. The CDR3 reads CTSSLDRGVGKTQYF. CDR3 bases: TGTACCAGCAGCTTAGATCGGGGGGTTGGCAAGACCCAGTACTTC.

As for this clonotype: A much bigger clone sits one base away, suggesting this may be a read error. V is TRBV29-1 and J is TRBJ1-1, with D possibly TRBD1 on 5 matching bases. CDR1 is SQVTM, CDR2 ANQGSEA, per germline. CDR3 length: 13 residues. CDR3 sequence (DNA): TGCAGCGTTGAAAAGGGGACGGGCACTGAAGCTTACTTT. It yields the protein CSVEKGTGTEAYF.

Concerning this clonotype: At one end the junction does not follow the germline gene, possibly because of a read error. This sequence joins TRBV11-2 and TRBJ1-3; TRBD1 is a possible D gene (5 bases). Germline V CDR1 and CDR2: SGHAT, FQNNGV. The CDR3 spans 16 residues. The CDR3: CASSPLRLGVGNTLYF. In nucleotides, the CDR3 is TGTGCCAGCAGCCCTCTCCGCCTGGGGGTCGGAAACACCTTATATTTT.

V gene TRBV2 combines with J gene TRBJ2-5; D not resolved. Trimming left V 4 bases short and J 0 bases short, with 15 bases between. CDR1 is SNHLY and CDR2 is FYNNEI in the germline V gene. The CDR3 loop spans 16 amino acids. This CDR3 is CASSALGQADQETQYF. For the CDR3, the DNA is TGTGCCAGCAGTGCTCTGGGCCAGGCTGACCAAGAGACCCAGTACTTC. Using reference TRBV2 and TRBJ2-5 for the parts outside the CDR3, the full variable domain is EPEVTQTPSHQVTQMGQEVILRCVPISNHLYFYWYRQILGQKVEFLVSFYNNEISEKSEIFDDQFSVERPDGSNFTLKIRSTKLEDSAMYFCASSALGQADQETQYFGPGTRLLVL.

This clonotype has ten or more counts. The chain carries TRBV10-3 and TRBJ1-6; D not certain. This CDR3 has 12 residues. CDR1 and CDR2 from the germline V gene are ENHRY and SYGVKD. The germline V and J ends were trimmed by 1 base and 7 bases, with 2 bases remaining between them. The CDR3 region has the DNA TGTGCCATCAGTGAGTTCAATTCACCCCTCCACTTT. Residues: CAISEFNSPLHF.

As concerns this clonotype: No conserved phenylalanine or tryptophan ends this CDR3, so it is likely a read error. This chain joins TRBV29-1 and TRBJ2-1; 9 nucleotides match TRBD1. This CDR3 region has 16 residues. CDR1 is SQVTM, CDR2 ANQGSEA, per germline. CDR3 residues: CSVGSGTGTLGNGQFL. In DNA form, the CDR3 reads TGCAGCGTTGGGTCCGGGACAGGGACCCTCGGCAATGGGCAGTTCCTC.

To note about this clonotype: An end of the junction differs from the germline gene, which may be a read error. The chain couples TRBV5-4 to TRBJ2-2; D gene ambiguous. The length of the CDR3 is 15 residues. From germline, CDR1 is SGHNT and CDR2 YYREEE (reference sequence). The CDR3 reads CASSSASANTEELFF. In DNA form, the CDR3 reads TGTGCCAGCAGCTCGGCCAGCGCGAACACCGAGGAGCTGTTTTTT.

Concerning this clonotype: The CDR3 ends on some other residue instead of the conserved phenylalanine or tryptophan, so this is likely a read error. V usage is TRBV6-1 and J usage is TRBJ2-2, with 7 bases identical to TRBD2. Per germline, CDR1 MNHNS and CDR2 SASEGT. The V segment lost 4 bases and the J segment 6 bases; nucleotides outside the gene matches: 11. The CDR3 runs 16 residues. The CDR3, as DNA: TGTGCCAGCAGTGTACAAGCGGGGCTAACGTCCGGGGAGCTGTTTTTA. This sequence encodes CASSVQAGLTSGELFL.

This clonotype was detected once. The junction departs from germline at one end; a sequencing error may be responsible. V usage is TRBV11-1 and J usage is TRBJ2-7; D might be TRBD1 or TRBD2, each matching 6 bases. This CDR3 has 14 residues. The germline V gene has CDR1 SGHAT and CDR2 FQDESV (reference sequence). The CDR3 DNA is TGTGCCAACAGCTTCGGGGGCGACTCCTACGAGCTATACTTC. It codes for CANSFGGDSYELYF. The full variable domain, in which reference TRBV11-1 and TRBJ2-7 provide the parts outside the CDR3, is EAEVAQSPRYKITEKSQAVAFWCDPISGHATLYWYRQILGQGPELLVQFQDESVVDDSQLPKDRFSAERLKGVDSTLKIQPAELGDSAMYLCANSFGGDSYELYFGPGTRLTVT.

This clonotype was counted only a few times. The junction and the germline gene differ at one end; a read error may be behind it. CDR3 protein: CASSLLSSGGGNVQFF. As DNA, the CDR3 is TGTGCCAGCAGTTTATTAAGTAGCGGGGGAGGTAATGTGCAGTTCTTC. The rearrangement links TRBV28 to TRBJ2-1, with 9 bases identical to TRBD2. The length of the CDR3 is 16 residues. The germline V gene encodes CDR1 MDHEN and CDR2 SYDVKM.

As concerns this clonotype: A single base separates this from a much larger clone, so it may be a read error. The rearrangement uses TRBV28 and TRBJ2-6; D possibly uses TRBD1 or TRBD2 (5 bases each). Per germline, CDR1 MDHEN and CDR2 SYDVKM. The CDR3 runs to 14 residues. The CDR3 DNA reads as TGTGCCAGCAGTCCTGGGGTCGGGGCCAACGCCCTGACTTTC. Its translation is CASSPGVGANALTF.

To note about this clonotype: Mismatch with germline at one junction end may stem from a read error. J is TRBJ2-7 and V is TRBV6-1; D is perhaps TRBD2 (6 bases). The germline V gene has CDR1 MNHNS and CDR2 SASEGT. The CDR3 is made up of 13 amino acids. The CDR3, as DNA: TGTGCCAGCAATGTGGAGGGATCCTACGAACAGTACTTC. Its translation: CASNVEGSYEQYF.

This clonotype has just a few counts. This chain connects TRBV2 to TRBJ2-4, with D tentatively TRBD2 (6 bases). The CDR3 has 16 residues. Germline V gives CDR1 SNHLY, CDR2 FYNNEI. Trimming took 2 bases from V and 3 from J, leaving 14 bases between them. This CDR3 is CASSELSGVFKNIQYF. The CDR3 coding sequence is TGTGCCAGCAGTGAACTCTCGGGGGTTTTCAAAAACATTCAGTACTTC.